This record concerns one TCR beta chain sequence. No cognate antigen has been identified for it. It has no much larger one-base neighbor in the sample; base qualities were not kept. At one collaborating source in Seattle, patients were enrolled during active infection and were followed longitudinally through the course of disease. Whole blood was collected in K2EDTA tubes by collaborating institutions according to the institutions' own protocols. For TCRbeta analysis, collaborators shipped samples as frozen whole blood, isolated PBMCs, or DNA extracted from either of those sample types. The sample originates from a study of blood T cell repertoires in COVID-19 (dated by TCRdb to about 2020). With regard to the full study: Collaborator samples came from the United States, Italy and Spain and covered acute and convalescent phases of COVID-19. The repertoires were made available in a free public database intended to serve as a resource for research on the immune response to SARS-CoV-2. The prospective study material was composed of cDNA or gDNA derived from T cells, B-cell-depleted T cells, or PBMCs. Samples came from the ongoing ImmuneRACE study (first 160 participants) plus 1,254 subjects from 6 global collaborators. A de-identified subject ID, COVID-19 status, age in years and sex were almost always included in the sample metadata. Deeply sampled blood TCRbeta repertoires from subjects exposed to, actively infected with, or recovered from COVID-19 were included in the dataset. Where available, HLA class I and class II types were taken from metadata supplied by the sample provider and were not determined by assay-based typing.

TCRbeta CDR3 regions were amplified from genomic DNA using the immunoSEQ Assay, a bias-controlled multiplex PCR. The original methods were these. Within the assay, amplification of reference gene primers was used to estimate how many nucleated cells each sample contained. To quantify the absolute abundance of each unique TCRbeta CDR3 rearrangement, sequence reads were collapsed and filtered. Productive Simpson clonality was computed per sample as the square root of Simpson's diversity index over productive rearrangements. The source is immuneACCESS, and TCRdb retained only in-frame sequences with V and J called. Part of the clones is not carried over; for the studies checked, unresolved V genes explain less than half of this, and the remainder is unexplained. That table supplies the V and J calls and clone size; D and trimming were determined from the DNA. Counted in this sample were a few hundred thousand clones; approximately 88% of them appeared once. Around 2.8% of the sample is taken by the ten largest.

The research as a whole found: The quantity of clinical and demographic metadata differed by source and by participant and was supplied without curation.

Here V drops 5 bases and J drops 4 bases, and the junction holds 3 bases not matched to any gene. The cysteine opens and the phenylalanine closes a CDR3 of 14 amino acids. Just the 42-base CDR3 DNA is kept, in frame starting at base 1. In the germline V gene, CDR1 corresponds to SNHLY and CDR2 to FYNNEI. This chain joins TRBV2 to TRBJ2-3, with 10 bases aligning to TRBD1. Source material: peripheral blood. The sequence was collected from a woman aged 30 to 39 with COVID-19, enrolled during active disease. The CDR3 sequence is CASSPGQGADTQYF. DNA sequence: TGTGCCAGCAGTCCCGGACAGGGGGCAGATACGCAGTATTTT.